The clone carrying this TCR beta chain was seen a handful of times. Its antigen is unknown. This sample stems from a study of CD8+ T cells in alopecia areata. Background on the study: Tofacitinib lasted 6 to 18 months, then 6 months off drug.

RNA, once extracted, was reverse transcribed into cDNA for use as the sequencing template. Using immunoSEQ multiplex PCR, the repertoire was profiled, and TCRdb retains in-frame clones only, with some absent. This sample yields some 130,000 clones, of which around 49% are seen a single time; approximately 18% belongs to the top ten. Germline values: CDR1 MNHEY, CDR2 SMNVEV (reference sequence). The CDR3 totals 12 residues. V was pared by 1 base and J by 3 bases, with 3 bases between. Study-wide results and caveats: Researchers report lesional scalp, most notably alopecia totalis/universalis, outstripped normal scalp in clonality.

The rearrangement links TRBV27 to TRBJ2-5; D uncertain. The receptor was isolated from a human donor with alopecia areata. This sample comprised CD8+ T cells sorted from blood, obtained at week 0. The CDR3 nucleotides are TGTGCCAGCAGTTTATTCGAAGAGACCCAGTACTTC. Residues: CASSLFEETQYF.